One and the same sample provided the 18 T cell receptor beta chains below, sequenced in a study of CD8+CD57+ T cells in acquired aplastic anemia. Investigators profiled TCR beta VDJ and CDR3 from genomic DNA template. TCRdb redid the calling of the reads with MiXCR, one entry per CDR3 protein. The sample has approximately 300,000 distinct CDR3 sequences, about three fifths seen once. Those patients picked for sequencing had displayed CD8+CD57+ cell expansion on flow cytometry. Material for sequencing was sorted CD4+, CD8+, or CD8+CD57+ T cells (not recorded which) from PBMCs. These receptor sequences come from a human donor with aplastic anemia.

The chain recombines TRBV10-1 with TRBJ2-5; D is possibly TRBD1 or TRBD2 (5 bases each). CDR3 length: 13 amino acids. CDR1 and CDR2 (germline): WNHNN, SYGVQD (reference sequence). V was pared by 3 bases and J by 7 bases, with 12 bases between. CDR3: CASSDRDVGTQYF. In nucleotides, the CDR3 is TGCGCCAGCAGTGATAGGGACGTGGGGACCCAGTACTTC.

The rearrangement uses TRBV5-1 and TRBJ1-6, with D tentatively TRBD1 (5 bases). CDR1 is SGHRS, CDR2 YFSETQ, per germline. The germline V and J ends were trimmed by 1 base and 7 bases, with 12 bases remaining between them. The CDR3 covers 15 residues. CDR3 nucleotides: TGCGCCAGCAGCTTGAATTGGGGCAGAAATTCACCCCTCCACTTT. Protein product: CASSLNWGRNSPLHF.

This CDR3 is CASELQGNTEAFF. The CDR3 DNA reads TGTGCCAGCGAACTTCAGGGGAACACTGAAGCTTTCTTT. This chain links TRBV7-9 with TRBJ1-1, with D maybe TRBD1 (5 bases). The CDR3 extends over 13 amino acids. Germline loops: CDR1 SEHNR, CDR2 FQNEAQ (reference sequence). Between the trimmed V and J ends, which lost 8 bases and 1 base, there was a span of 11 bases.

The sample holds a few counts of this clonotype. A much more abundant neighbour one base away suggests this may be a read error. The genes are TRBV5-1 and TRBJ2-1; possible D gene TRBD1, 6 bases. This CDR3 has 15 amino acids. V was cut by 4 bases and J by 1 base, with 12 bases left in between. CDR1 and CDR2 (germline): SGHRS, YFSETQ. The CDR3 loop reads CASSARQDSYNEQFF. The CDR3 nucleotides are TGCGCCAGCAGCGCCCGACAGGATTCCTACAATGAGCAGTTCTTC.

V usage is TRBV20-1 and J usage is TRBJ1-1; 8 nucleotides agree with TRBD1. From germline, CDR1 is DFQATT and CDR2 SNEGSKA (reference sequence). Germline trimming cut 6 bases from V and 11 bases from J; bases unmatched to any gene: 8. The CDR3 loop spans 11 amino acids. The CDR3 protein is CSAGDRGGAFF. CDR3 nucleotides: TGCAGTGCGGGTGACAGGGGAGGCGCTTTCTTT.

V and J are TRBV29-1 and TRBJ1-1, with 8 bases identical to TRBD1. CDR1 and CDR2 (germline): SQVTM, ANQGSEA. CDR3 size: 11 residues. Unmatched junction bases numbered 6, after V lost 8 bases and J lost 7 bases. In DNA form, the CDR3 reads TGCAGCCTCCGACAGGGGAATGAAGCTTTCTTT. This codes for CSLRQGNEAFF.

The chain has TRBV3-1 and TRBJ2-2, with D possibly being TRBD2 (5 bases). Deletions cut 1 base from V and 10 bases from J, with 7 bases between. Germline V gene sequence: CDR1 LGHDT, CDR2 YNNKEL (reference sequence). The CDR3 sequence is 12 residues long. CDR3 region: CASSQGAEELFF. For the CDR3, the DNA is TGTGCCAGCAGCCAAGGAGCGGAGGAGCTGTTTTTT.

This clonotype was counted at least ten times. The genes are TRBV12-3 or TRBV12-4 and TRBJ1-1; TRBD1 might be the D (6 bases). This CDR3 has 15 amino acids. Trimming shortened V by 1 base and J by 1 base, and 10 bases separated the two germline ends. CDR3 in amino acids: CASSLVAGANTEAFF. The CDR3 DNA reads TGTGCCAGCAGTTTAGTCGCAGGGGCGAACACTGAAGCTTTCTTT.

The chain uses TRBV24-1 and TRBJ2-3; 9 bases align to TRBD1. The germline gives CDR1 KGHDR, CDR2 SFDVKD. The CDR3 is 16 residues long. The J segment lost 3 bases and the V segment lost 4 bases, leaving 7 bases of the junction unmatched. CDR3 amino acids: CATSDRSDRGTDTQYF. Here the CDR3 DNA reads TGTGCCACCAGTGACCGCAGTGACAGGGGGACAGATACGCAGTATTTT.

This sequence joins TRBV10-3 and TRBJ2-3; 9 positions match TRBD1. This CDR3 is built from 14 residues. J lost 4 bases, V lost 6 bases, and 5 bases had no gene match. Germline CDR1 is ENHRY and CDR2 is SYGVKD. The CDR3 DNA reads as TGTGCCATCAGCGACACAGGGGGCCCAGATACGCAGTATTTT. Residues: CAISDTGGPDTQYF.

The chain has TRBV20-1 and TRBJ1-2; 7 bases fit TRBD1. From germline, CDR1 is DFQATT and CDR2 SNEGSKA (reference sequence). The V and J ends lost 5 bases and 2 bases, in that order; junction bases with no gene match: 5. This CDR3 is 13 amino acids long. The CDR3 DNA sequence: TGCAGTGCTGAGCGACAGGGAAACTATGGCTACACCTTC. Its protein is CSAERQGNYGYTF.

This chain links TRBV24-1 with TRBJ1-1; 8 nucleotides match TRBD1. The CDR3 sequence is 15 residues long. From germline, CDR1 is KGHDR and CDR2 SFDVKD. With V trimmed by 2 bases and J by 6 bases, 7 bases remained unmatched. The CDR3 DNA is TGTGCCACCAGTGATTGGACAGGGTTCTTCGCTGAAGCTTTCTTT. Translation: CATSDWTGFFAEAFF.

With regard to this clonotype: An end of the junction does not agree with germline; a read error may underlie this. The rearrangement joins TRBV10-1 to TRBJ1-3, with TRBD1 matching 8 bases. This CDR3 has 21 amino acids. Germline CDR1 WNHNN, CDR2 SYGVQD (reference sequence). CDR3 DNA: TGTGCCAGCAGTTACTTTGGTGATGGACAGGGAACTCCCCTATCTGGAAACACCATATATTTT. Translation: CASSYFGDGQGTPLSGNTIYF.

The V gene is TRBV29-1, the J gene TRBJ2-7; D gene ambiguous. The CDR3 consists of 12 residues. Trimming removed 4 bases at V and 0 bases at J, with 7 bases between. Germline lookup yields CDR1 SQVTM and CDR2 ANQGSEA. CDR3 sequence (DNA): TGCAGCGTTGTAAGTGACTCCTACGAGCAGTACTTC. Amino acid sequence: CSVVSDSYEQYF.

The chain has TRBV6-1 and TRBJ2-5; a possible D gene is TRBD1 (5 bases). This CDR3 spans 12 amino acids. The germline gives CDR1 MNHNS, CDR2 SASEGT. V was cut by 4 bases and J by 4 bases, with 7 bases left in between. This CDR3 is CASSGQRETQYF. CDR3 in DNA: TGTGCCAGCAGTGGACAGAGAGAGACCCAGTACTTC.

The CDR3: CASSGTGGQTQYF. In DNA form, the CDR3 reads TGTGCCAGCAGTGGGACAGGCGGACAGACCCAGTACTTC. The chain is built from TRBV2 and TRBJ2-5, with 7 nucleotides matching TRBD1. The germline gives CDR1 SNHLY, CDR2 FYNNEI. The CDR3 totals 13 residues. Losses at the gene ends were 4 bases for V and 6 bases for J; bases not matched to a gene: 5. Looking up the rest from reference TRBV2 and TRBJ2-5 gives the full variable domain: EPEVTQTPSHQVTQMGQEVILRCVPISNHLYFYWYRQILGQKVEFLVSFYNNEISEKSEIFDDQFSVERPDGSNFTLKIRSTKLEDSAMYFCASSGTGGQTQYFGPGTRLLVL.

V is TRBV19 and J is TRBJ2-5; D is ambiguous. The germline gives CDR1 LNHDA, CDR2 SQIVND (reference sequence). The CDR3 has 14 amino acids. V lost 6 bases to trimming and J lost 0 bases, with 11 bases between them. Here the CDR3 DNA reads TGTGCCAGTAGCCAGGAGAGGTACCAAGAGACCCAGTACTTC. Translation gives CASSQERYQETQYF.

The CDR3 reads CAISEPSGQGGTGELFF. The DNA for the CDR3 is TGTGCCATCAGTGAGCCTTCGGGACAGGGGGGCACCGGGGAGCTGTTTTTT. The chain employs TRBV10-3 and TRBJ2-2; 11 bases map to TRBD1. Germline V gene lookup returns CDR1 ENHRY and CDR2 SYGVKD. The CDR3 contains 17 residues. V lost 2 bases, J lost 4 bases, and 6 bases stayed unmatched.